These 12 T cell receptor beta chains were sequenced from one sample in a study of blood T cell repertoires in COVID-19. TCRdb's table, derived via immunoSEQ multiplex PCR, lists solely in-frame clones and lacks some. This sample has a few hundred thousand clones, with over 80% found just once. Sequencing used peripheral blood. These receptors were obtained from a woman aged 65 to 85 with COVID-19, enrolled during active disease.

The gene calls are TRBV4-2 and TRBJ2-5; D not certain. This CDR3 region has 12 residues. Germline V gene data show CDR1 as LGHNA and CDR2 as YNFKEQ. With 1 base removed from V and 3 bases from J, the gap between germline ends came to 3 bases. DNA for the CDR3: TGTGCCAGCAGCCAAGTCGAAGAGACCCAGTACTTC. Its translation is CASSQVEETQYF.

V is TRBV3-1 (or the pseudogene TRBV3-2) and J is TRBJ2-1; no definite D call. The CDR3 runs to 13 residues. With 0 bases removed from V and 5 bases from J, the gap between germline ends came to 5 bases. CDR1 is LGHDT and CDR2 is YNNKEL in the germline V gene (reference sequence). The CDR3 loop is CASSQDPNNEQFF. CDR3 DNA sequence: TGTGCCAGCAGCCAAGACCCTAACAATGAGCAGTTCTTC.

The CDR3 protein is CASSQEGTSYSNEQFF. The CDR3 DNA sequence: TGTGCCAGCAGCCAGGAGGGGACTTCCTATTCCAATGAGCAGTTCTTC. V gene TRBV4-2 combines with J gene TRBJ2-1, with TRBD2 as a possible D gene (6 bases). The CDR3 contains 16 residues. V was cut by 3 bases and J by 6 bases, with 18 bases left in between. CDR1 and CDR2 from the germline V gene are LGHNA and YNFKEQ.

In the case of this clone: The junction departs from germline at one end; a sequencing error may be responsible. The rearrangement links TRBV19 to TRBJ1-5; 7 nucleotides match TRBD1. Germline CDR1 and CDR2: LNHDA and SQIVND (reference sequence). The CDR3 totals 15 residues. DNA for the CDR3: TGTGCCAGCAGTAGAGGCTTGAGGGGGCTTCAGCCCCAGCATTTT. Protein sequence: CASSRGLRGLQPQHF.

The chain has TRBV3-1 (or the pseudogene TRBV3-2) and TRBJ1-1, with a tentative D call TRBD1 (6 bases). With 5 bases removed from V and 7 bases from J, the gap between germline ends came to 14 bases. This CDR3 contains 13 residues. Germline-derived CDR1 and CDR2 are LGHDT and YNNKEL (reference sequence). The CDR3 loop reads CASSKRGGVEAFF. DNA of the CDR3: TGTGCCAGCAGCAAAAGAGGGGGGGTTGAAGCTTTCTTT.

V is TRBV5-4 and J is TRBJ2-7; 8 bases are a match to TRBD2. Trimming cost V 0 bases and J 0 bases; bases outside gene matches: 5. Per the germline V gene, CDR1 is SGHNT and CDR2 is YYREEE (reference sequence). The CDR3 is 16 residues long. Written as DNA, the CDR3 is TGTGCCAGCAGCTTGGAGCCTAGCGGGTTCTCCTACGAGCAGTACTTC. Translated, it gives CASSLEPSGFSYEQYF.

The chain uses TRBV20-1 and TRBJ2-7; the D gene is possibly TRBD1 (6 bases). The length of the CDR3 is 11 residues. The germline gives CDR1 DFQATT, CDR2 SNEGSKA (reference sequence). Between the trimmed V and J ends, which lost 5 bases and 8 bases, there was a span of 13 bases. CDR3 residues: CSAAPTGQQYF. Here the CDR3 DNA reads TGCAGTGCTGCCCCGACAGGCCAGCAGTACTTC.

V gene TRBV12-5 combines with J gene TRBJ2-5; 7 nucleotides match TRBD2. The V gene end was trimmed by 1 base and the J gene end by 5 bases; junction bases not matched to a gene: 7. This CDR3 spans 15 amino acids. Germline lookup yields CDR1 LGHNT and CDR2 FRNRAP. The CDR3, as DNA: TGTGCTAGTGGTTTGGGGGCGGGAGTATTGGAGACCCAGTACTTC. Translated, it gives CASGLGAGVLETQYF.

V and J are TRBV7-3 and TRBJ2-3; D uncertain. Per germline, CDR1 SGHTA and CDR2 FQGTGA. The CDR3 runs 15 residues. The ends were cut back, 0 bases at V and 0 bases at J, with 7 bases in the middle. The CDR3 protein is CASSLTATSTDTQYF. CDR3 in DNA: TGTGCCAGCAGCTTAACTGCTACTAGCACAGATACGCAGTATTTT.

The rearrangement uses TRBV5-1 and TRBJ1-2, with 8 bases lining up with TRBD1. J lost 0 bases, V lost 4 bases, and 8 bases had no gene match. The CDR3 runs to 16 residues. Germline lookup yields CDR1 SGHRS and CDR2 YFSETQ. The CDR3 region is CASSATTGVANYGYTF. As DNA, the CDR3 is TGCGCCAGCAGCGCGACGACAGGGGTCGCTAACTATGGCTACACCTTC.

J is TRBJ2-5 and V is TRBV28, with TRBD1 matching 8 bases. The V gene's germline CDR1 is MDHEN and CDR2 SYDVKM. Trimming at V came to 5 bases and at J to 2 bases, leaving 7 bases not matched to a gene. The length of the CDR3 is 15 residues. The CDR3 region has the DNA TGTGCCAGCAGTCACGGACAGGGACCACAAGAGACCCAGTACTTC. Protein sequence: CASSHGQGPQETQYF.

CDR3 in amino acids: CAISDGTGRNQPQHF. CDR3 nucleotides: TGTGCCATCAGTGACGGGACAGGGCGCAATCAGCCCCAGCATTTT. The rearrangement uses TRBV10-3 and TRBJ1-5, with 9 nucleotides matching TRBD1. The V gene's germline CDR1 is ENHRY and CDR2 SYGVKD. The CDR3 length is 15 residues. J was trimmed by 2 bases and V by 3 bases; bases with no gene match: 2.